This is a list of T cell receptor beta chains from one sample in a study of T cells in Graves' hyperthyroidism and ophthalmopathy. One entry per CDR3 protein, called by TCRdb with MiXCR from the multiplex PCR reads. The repertoire holds about 720,000 distinct CDR3 sequences, with 18% as singletons. The sequencing input was blood. Receptors originate from a woman aged 50 to 60 with Graves' hyperthyroidism that later progressed to Graves' ophthalmopathy. Both conserved end residues are part of each CDR3. D genes are given only for firm matches. Clone size is shown for a subset of rows, as once, few, many or a class of expanded clone.

size	J	D	V	CDR3	DNA
few	TRBJ2-5	NA	TRBV7-9	CASSSTTGEETQYF	TGTGCCAGCAGCTCCACGACAGGAGAAGAGACCCAGTACTTC
NA	TRBJ2-1	TRBD2	TRBV7-7	CASSAGGGGAFVEQFF	TGTGCTAGCAGTGCGGGGGGCGGGGGGGCCTTTGTTGAGCAGTTCTTC
many	TRBJ2-1	TRBD2	TRBV2	CASSLLAASSEQFF	TGTGCCAGCAGTCTACTAGCGGCGAGTAGTGAGCAGTTCTTC
NA	TRBJ1-2	NA	TRBV4-1	CASSQDGQRRDYGYTF	TGCGCCAGCAGCCAAGATGGGCAGCGGAGAGACTATGGCTACACCTTC
NA	TRBJ1-1	NA	TRBV29-1	CSGSGRTEAFF	TGCAGCGGGTCGGGGCGGACTGAAGCTTTCTTT
many	TRBJ2-3	TRBD1	TRBV3-1	CASSHAGTGEADTQYF	TGTGCCAGCAGCCACGCAGGGACAGGGGAGGCAGATACGCAGTATTTT
many	TRBJ2-1	NA	TRBV5-1	CASSLTTGQSYNEQFF	TGCGCCAGCAGCTTGACTACGGGACAATCCTACAATGAGCAGTTCTTC
few	TRBJ1-2	NA	TRBV29-1	CSVPGSVSGGYTF	TGCAGCGTCCCGGGGTCAGTCTCGGGGGGCTACACCTTC
many	TRBJ2-5	NA	TRBV6-2/TRBV6-3	CASSYSMETQYF	TGTGCCAGCAGTTACTCCATGGAGACCCAGTACTTC
many	TRBJ1-5	TRBD1	TRBV20-1	CSASRDRVSQPQHF	TGCAGTGCTAGCCGGGACAGGGTTAGTCAGCCCCAGCATTTT
many	TRBJ1-5	NA	TRBV30	CAWSATDGDQPQHF	TGTGCCTGGAGTGCGACGGACGGGGATCAGCCCCAGCATTTT
NA	TRBJ2-5	NA	TRBV10-3	CAISESGRGETQYF	TGTGCCATCAGTGAGTCGGGGAGAGGAGAGACCCAGTACTTC
NA	TRBJ1-4	TRBD1	TRBV9	CASSVEPHRGRNEKLFF	TGTGCCAGCAGCGTAGAGCCCCACAGGGGTAGGAATGAAAAACTGTTTTTT
many	TRBJ1-2	TRBD1	TRBV5-1	CASSSSGTDYGYTF	TGCGCCAGCAGCTCCTCCGGGACAGACTATGGCTACACCTTC
many	TRBJ2-2	NA	TRBV28	CASSPRVTNTGELFF	TGTGCCAGCAGCCCCAGGGTCACGAACACCGGGGAGCTGTTTTTT
many	TRBJ1-5	TRBD1	TRBV20-1	CSATGQQNQPQHF	TGCAGTGCTACGGGACAGCAAAATCAGCCCCAGCATTTT
NA	TRBJ2-2	NA	TRBV6-4	CASKTVANTGELFF	TGTGCCAGCAAAACAGTTGCGAACACCGGGGAGCTGTTTTTT
few	TRBJ1-2	NA	TRBV15	CATSGRQGRYGYTF	TGTGCCACCAGCGGACGGCAGGGGCGCTATGGCTACACCTTC
many	TRBJ1-4	NA	TRBV3-1	CASSQDSGGGHEKLFF	TGTGCCAGCAGCCAAGACTCTGGCGGGGGTCATGAAAAACTGTTTTTT
few	TRBJ1-6	NA	TRBV6-2/TRBV6-3	CASSYSLVQGSSPLHF	TGTGCCAGCAGTTATTCCCTCGTCCAGGGTAGTTCACCCCTCCACTTT
many	TRBJ2-3	NA	TRBV5-1	CASSFLVSDTQYF	TGCGCCAGCAGCTTCTTGGTATCAGATACGCAGTATTTT
NA	TRBJ2-1	TRBD1	TRBV18	CASSSGTGEQFF	TGTGCCAGCTCATCAGGGACAGGGGAGCAGTTCTTC
few	TRBJ1-1	TRBD1	TRBV13	CASSTETGGAFTEAFF	TGTGCCAGCAGCACCGAGACAGGGGGCGCGTTTACTGAAGCTTTCTTT
NA	TRBJ1-1	TRBD1	TRBV15	CATSIRTGYTEAFF	TGTGCCACCAGCATACGGACAGGGTACACTGAAGCTTTCTTT
many	TRBJ1-1	TRBD1	TRBV5-1	CASRRTGLNTEAFF	TGTGCCAGCAGAAGGACAGGGCTGAACACTGAAGCTTTCTTT
many	TRBJ1-3	NA	TRBV3-1	CASSQTSSGNTIYF	TGTGCCAGCAGCCAAACATCGTCTGGAAACACCATATATTTT
NA	TRBJ1-4	NA	TRBV29-1	CSVRTGLNEKLFF	TGCAGCGTACGTACAGGGTTAAATGAAAAACTGTTTTTT
many	TRBJ1-1	TRBD1	TRBV18	CASSPPQGSTEAFF	TGTGCCAGCTCACCACCACAGGGGTCCACTGAAGCTTTCTTT
many	TRBJ1-1	NA	TRBV20-1	CSASPNAGTEAFF	TGCAGTGCTAGCCCCAACGCGGGCACTGAAGCTTTCTTT
many	TRBJ1-2	NA	TRBV2	CAREVRDLNYGYTF	TGTGCCAGAGAAGTTCGGGACCTTAACTATGGCTACACCTTC
NA	TRBJ1-5	NA	TRBV12-3/TRBV12-4	CASSLAPPARPRTDTQHF	TGTGCCAGCAGTTTAGCCCCCCCAGCCCGACCCCGCACAGATACGCAGCATTTT
few	TRBJ1-6	NA	TRBV30	CAWRINSPLHF	TGTGCCTGGAGGATTAATTCACCCCTCCACTTT
few	TRBJ2-7	NA	TRBV12-3/TRBV12-4	CASSSTDIFYEQYF	TGTGCCAGCAGTTCCACGGACATTTTCTACGAGCAGTACTTC
many	TRBJ1-6	TRBD1	TRBV3-1	CASSPRTGSSYNSPLHF	TGTGCCAGCAGCCCCCGGACAGGCAGCTCCTATAATTCACCCCTCCACTTT
NA	TRBJ1-5	NA	TRBV20-1	CSARDLKGTRNQPQHF	TGCAGTGCTAGAGATCTTAAGGGGACCCGCAATCAGCCCCAGCATTTT
few	TRBJ1-1	NA	TRBV6-1	CASSEIRREAFF	TGTGCCAGCAGTGAAATTCGCCGGGAAGCTTTCTTT